This T cell receptor (beta chain) was obtained from a study of spatial heterogeneity in lung cancer. A unique molecular identifier was carried by every single TCR cDNA molecule. TCRdb itself ran the 5' RACE reads through MiXCR, one entry per CDR3 protein. Here the sample spans around 100,000 distinct CDR3 sequences, about 4.6% being singletons. Time point of the sample: sample taken at primary tumor resection. Sequencing covered unsorted whole RNA taken from tumor, nontumor lung or frozen PBMC. Findings and caveats of the study: Intratumoral expanded alpha and beta TCR counts were found to track tumor mutation counts.

The CDR3 is 13 residues long. V was pared by 4 bases and J by 8 bases, with 2 bases of the junction left unmatched. Germline V gene sequence: CDR1 MDHEN, CDR2 SYDVKM. In its sample, this clonotype was seen many times. Its specificity is not known. The source is a male donor with early-stage non-small cell lung cancer. The material was lung tumor tissue, obtained at surgery. The chain employs TRBV28 and TRBJ2-1; TRBD2 aligns across 10 bases. The CDR3 reads CASSSSGGDEQFF. As DNA, the CDR3 is TGTGCCAGCAGTTCGAGCGGGGGGGATGAGCAGTTCTTC.